The source of this T cell receptor beta chain is a study of blood T cell repertoires in COVID-19. Germline V gene lookup returns CDR1 SGDLS and CDR2 YYNGEE. The J segment lost 8 bases and the V segment lost 3 bases, leaving 12 bases of the junction unmatched. The CDR3 spans 16 residues. Sequencing used immunoSEQ multiplex PCR; TCRdb keeps in-frame clones, though not all of them. The sample yields about 200,000 clones, about four fifths seen once. The source material was PBMCs or T cells enriched from blood (not recorded which). The chain uses TRBV9 and TRBJ1-4; 8 nucleotides line up with TRBD1. The TCR originated in a woman aged 50 to 60 who had been exposed to COVID-19. The CDR3 spells CASSDSPGQGAEKLFF. The DNA of the CDR3 is TGTGCCAGCAGCGACAGCCCCGGACAGGGCGCAGAAAAACTGTTTTTT.